Below are 7 T cell receptor beta chains sequenced from a single sample in a study of blood T cell repertoires in COVID-19. This table comes from immunoSEQ multiplex PCR, and its TCRdb copy is limited to in-frame clones, with some not included. The sample lists some 210,000 clones; 80% to 95% were seen once. Sample: peripheral blood. The receptors derive from a man aged 60 to 75 with COVID-19, enrolled during active disease.

The V call is TRBV27, the J call TRBJ2-7, with 8 bases that match TRBD1. V trimming: 5 bases; J trimming: 6 bases; junction bases outside the gene matches: 9. The CDR3 is made up of 14 amino acids. Germline assignment: CDR1 MNHEY and CDR2 SMNVEV (reference sequence). The CDR3 loop reads CASSPYGQGIEQYF. The DNA of the CDR3 is TGTGCCAGCAGTCCCTATGGACAGGGAATCGAGCAGTACTTC.

The CDR3 region is CASSLGQGSYNEQFF. The CDR3 nucleotides read TGTGCCAGCAGCCTAGGGCAGGGCTCCTACAATGAGCAGTTCTTC. J is TRBJ2-1 and V is TRBV6-4; tentatively, D is TRBD1 (5 bases). Germline loops: CDR1 MRHNA, CDR2 SNTAGT. V shed 6 bases and J shed 0 bases, with 12 bases lying between them. This CDR3 comprises 15 residues.

The chain links TRBV6-5 to TRBJ1-2; a weak D match, TRBD1 (5 bases). This CDR3 contains 14 residues. Germline CDR1 MNHEY, CDR2 SVGAGI. The V and J ends lost 7 bases and 3 bases respectively, with 15 bases between them. The CDR3 reads CASTPRRGDYGYTF. The CDR3 nucleotides read TGTGCCAGCACTCCCAGGAGGGGAGACTATGGCTACACCTTC.

The chain links TRBV30 to TRBJ2-1, with D maybe TRBD2 (6 bases). This CDR3 contains 14 residues. CDR1 and CDR2 from the germline V gene are GTSNPN and SVGIG (reference sequence). V dropped 7 bases and J dropped 5 bases, with 18 bases sitting between them. CDR3 bases: TGTGCCTTACGACGGGAGTTGAACCACAATGAGCAGTTCTTC. Translated: CALRRELNHNEQFF.

The chain joins TRBV4-1 to TRBJ1-3; TRBD1 matches at 7 bases. V trimming: 5 bases; J trimming: 3 bases; junction bases outside the gene matches: 4. Germline CDR1 and CDR2: MGHRA and YSYEKL. The CDR3 is 14 residues long. The CDR3 DNA is TGCGCCAGCAGCAGGGGGCCGGATGGAAACACCATATATTTT. It translates to CASSRGPDGNTIYF.

The chain links TRBV19 to TRBJ2-1; 10 bases map to TRBD2. Germline V CDR1 and CDR2: LNHDA, SQIVND (reference sequence). The CDR3 spans 16 residues. Losses at the gene ends were 5 bases for V and 5 bases for J; bases not matched to a gene: 9. CDR3 nucleotide sequence: TGTGCCAGTAGTTCCCCCCGGACTAGCGGAAACAATGAGCAGTTCTTC. This codes for CASSSPRTSGNNEQFF. Full variable domain (remainder filled in from reference TRBV19 and TRBJ2-1): DGGITQSPKYLFRKEGQNVTLSCEQNLNHDAMYWYRQDPGQGLRLIYYSQIVNDFQKGDIAEGYSVSREKKESFPLTVTSAQKNPTAFYLCASSSPRTSGNNEQFFGPGTRLTVL.

The chain is built from TRBV27 and TRBJ1-5; 11 positions match TRBD1. Germline V gene sequence: CDR1 MNHEY, CDR2 SMNVEV (reference sequence). The V gene end was trimmed by 4 bases and the J gene end by 2 bases; junction bases not matched to a gene: 16. This CDR3 is 20 amino acids long. The CDR3 coding sequence is TGTGCCAGCAGTTACCCCCGGGACAGGGGGTCAGAGTTGGGCAATCAGCCCCAGCATTTT. Its translation: CASSYPRDRGSELGNQPQHF.